Detailed here is one T cell receptor beta chain. The table came from immunoSEQ multiplex PCR; TCRdb's copy has only in-frame clones and leaves some out. This table holds 100,000 or so clones, around 80% found once. These data are taken from a study of blood T cell repertoires in COVID-19. Study background: The analysed material was cDNA or gDNA that came from T cells, B-cell-depleted T cells, or PBMCs.

This sequence was found in a man in his fifties with active or convalescent COVID-19. The sample comprised peripheral blood.

The CDR3 spells CASSFLTGLGYTF. DNA of the CDR3: TGTGCCAGCAGTTTTTTGACAGGGCTAGGCTACACCTTC. The V and J genes are TRBV12-3 or TRBV12-4 and TRBJ1-2, with 7 bases matching TRBD1. The trim removed 3 bases at V and 8 bases at J, leaving 6 bases unmatched. The CDR3 extends over 13 amino acids.